The 32 T cell receptor beta chains given below trace back to one sample, sequenced in a study of neoadjuvant anti-PD-1 for oral cavity cancer. The table came from immunoSEQ multiplex PCR; TCRdb's copy has only in-frame clones and leaves some out. The sample lists some 20,000 clones, roughly 70% occurring once. Sequencing was performed on PBMCs, taken before nivolumab (anti-PD-1) treatment. Source of these receptors: a person between 40 and 79 years old with oral cavity squamous cell carcinoma.

This clone has a handful of counts. The genes are TRBV9 and TRBJ2-3; no clear D. Deletions cut 0 bases from V and 1 base from J, with 15 bases between. Germline V CDR1 and CDR2: SGDLS, YYNGEE. The CDR3 extends over 17 amino acids. The CDR3 region is CASSVAKHLDGTDTQYF. The CDR3 coding sequence is TGTGCCAGCAGCGTAGCTAAGCATCTCGATGGCACAGATACGCAGTATTTT.

This clone was observed a handful of times. The rearrangement links TRBV4-1 to TRBJ1-3, with a weak D call TRBD1 (5 bases). CDR3 length equals 16 residues. V was trimmed by 2 bases and J by 3 bases, leaving 14 bases between them. CDR1 and CDR2 (germline): MGHRA, YSYEKL. The CDR3 loop is CASSQPWGGGGNTIYF. The DNA of the CDR3 is TGCGCCAGCAGCCAACCATGGGGCGGAGGTGGAAACACCATATATTTT.

This sequence joins TRBV5-1 and TRBJ1-2; 7 nucleotides line up with TRBD1. Germline V gives CDR1 SGHRS, CDR2 YFSETQ. The V and J ends lost 0 bases and 5 bases, in that order; junction bases with no gene match: 4. The CDR3 runs 14 residues. CDR3 sequence (DNA): TGCGCCAGCAGCTTGGGACAGGGAACTTATGGCTACACCTTC. Residues: CASSLGQGTYGYTF.

The chain combines TRBV11-2 with TRBJ2-1, with D possibly matching TRBD1 (5 bases). Germline assignment: CDR1 SGHAT and CDR2 FQNNGV. V was cut by 0 bases and J by 5 bases, with 14 bases left in between. The CDR3 totals 16 residues. The CDR3 region has the DNA TGTGCCAGCAGCTTAGATCACCGACAGTCCCACAATGAGCAGTTCTTC. This encodes CASSLDHRQSHNEQFF.

The CDR3 loop reads CASSLLNTGELFF. For the CDR3, the DNA is TGTGCCAGCAGTTTACTGAACACCGGGGAGCTGTTTTTT. The chain has TRBV2 and TRBJ2-2; the D is unclear. The CDR3 is made up of 13 amino acids. Germline V gene lookup returns CDR1 SNHLY and CDR2 FYNNEI. V was cut by 5 bases and J by 1 base, with 5 bases left in between.

The chain joins TRBV10-3 to TRBJ1-1; maybe TRBD1 (5 bases). This CDR3 spans 14 amino acids. Germline V lookup: CDR1 ENHRY, CDR2 SYGVKD. V lost 3 bases and J lost 3, with 11 bases in between. The CDR3 here is CAISDVLGDTEAFF. CDR3 DNA sequence: TGTGCCATCAGTGACGTGCTAGGGGACACTGAAGCTTTCTTT.

The V gene is TRBV19, the J gene TRBJ1-5; tentatively, D is TRBD1 (6 bases). The V gene's germline CDR1 is LNHDA and CDR2 SQIVND (reference sequence). V was trimmed by 10 bases and J by 7 bases, leaving 17 bases between them. This CDR3 is built from 13 residues. CDR3 in amino acids: CATDSQGFQPQHF. CDR3 DNA: TGTGCCACCGATTCACAGGGATTCCAGCCCCAGCATTTT.

The chain combines TRBV6-5 with TRBJ2-5; D is uncertain. The CDR3 totals 13 residues. Germline CDR1 is MNHEY and CDR2 is SVGAGI. Between the trimmed V and J ends, which lost 2 bases and 5 bases, there was a span of 9 bases. The CDR3 DNA sequence: TGTGCCAGCAGTTACATAAGGACGGAGACCCAGTACTTC. Its translation: CASSYIRTETQYF.

This clone was found once. The rearrangement links TRBV6-5 to TRBJ1-2, with 11 positions matching TRBD1. V gave up 2 bases and J gave up 7 bases; unmatched junction bases: 3. The CDR3 is 14 residues long. Looked up from germline, CDR1 is MNHEY and CDR2 is SVGAGI. This CDR3 reads CASSYGQGALGYTF. CDR3 DNA: TGTGCCAGCAGTTACGGACAGGGGGCGCTTGGCTACACCTTC.

This clone occurred a few times. The chain carries TRBV19 and TRBJ1-5, with D possibly TRBD1 on 6 matching bases. Between the trimmed V and J ends, which lost 5 bases and 11 bases, there was a span of 22 bases. CDR1 and CDR2 from the germline V gene are LNHDA and SQIVND (reference sequence). This CDR3 spans 15 amino acids. The CDR3 bases are TGTGCCAGTAGTGCCCAATCAGGGGTGGATGGGGCCCAGCATTTT. The encoded protein is CASSAQSGVDGAQHF.

This chain connects TRBV19 to TRBJ2-6; 8 positions agree with TRBD1. Germline CDR1 is LNHDA and CDR2 is SQIVND (reference sequence). V gave up 5 bases and J gave up 2 bases; unmatched junction bases: 8. CDR3 length equals 17 residues. Here the CDR3 reads CASSFGQGFTGANVLTF. DNA of the CDR3: TGTGCCAGTAGTTTCGGACAGGGCTTCACTGGGGCCAACGTCCTGACTTTC.

This chain connects TRBV11-3 to TRBJ2-1; 9 bases agree with TRBD1. Losses at the gene ends were 1 base for V and 5 bases for J; bases not matched to a gene: 3. This CDR3 is built from 15 residues. Germline V gene lookup returns CDR1 SGHNT and CDR2 YENEEA. The CDR3 reads CASSLGGQGNNEQFF. In DNA form, the CDR3 reads TGTGCCAGCAGCTTAGGGGGACAGGGTAACAATGAGCAGTTCTTC.

The chain recombines TRBV19 with TRBJ1-5; no reliable D call. The CDR3 sequence is 14 residues long. CDR1 and CDR2 (germline): LNHDA, SQIVND (reference sequence). V was shortened by 5 bases and J by 1 base, with 9 bases between the two germline ends. CDR3 nucleotide sequence: TGTGCCAGTAGTCGGGTTGGGAGCAATCAGCCCCAGCATTTT. Its translation is CASSRVGSNQPQHF.

The chain joins TRBV10-2 to TRBJ2-1; 13 bases line up with TRBD2. Germline assignment: CDR1 WSHSY and CDR2 SAAADI. V lost 4 bases and J lost 7; bases outside the gene matches: 7. CDR3 size: 16 residues. CDR3 sequence (DNA): TGCGCCAGCAGTGGGTTAGGACTAGCGGGAGCTAATGAGCAGTTCTTC. Translated, it gives CASSGLGLAGANEQFF.

This chain links TRBV30 with TRBJ2-7, with 9 bases that match TRBD1. The CDR3 has 17 residues. V dropped 4 bases and J dropped 3; count of bases not matched to a gene: 16. Germline loops: CDR1 GTSNPN, CDR2 SVGIG (reference sequence). CDR3: CAWMRRALDRGLYEQYF. The CDR3 DNA follows: TGTGCCTGGATGAGGCGGGCACTGGACAGGGGACTCTACGAGCAGTACTTC.

This chain uses TRBV10-1 with TRBJ2-3; D is unresolved. Trimming took off 5 bases at V and 0 bases at J, with 18 bases between the two ends. This CDR3 region has 17 residues. CDR1 is WNHNN, CDR2 SYGVQD, per germline (reference sequence). CDR3 residues: CASSKISGSASTDTQYF. The CDR3 coding sequence is TGCGCCAGCAGTAAAATTTCGGGTTCGGCTAGCACAGATACGCAGTATTTT.

This clone was seen only a few times. The J gene is TRBJ2-5, the V gene TRBV2; no definite D call. The germline gives CDR1 SNHLY, CDR2 FYNNEI. Between the trimmed V and J ends, which lost 4 bases and 1 base, there was a span of 10 bases. The CDR3 contains 14 residues. This chain's CDR3 is CASSASGPQETQYF. In DNA form, the CDR3 reads TGTGCCAGCAGTGCGTCGGGTCCCCAAGAGACCCAGTACTTC.

The rearrangement uses TRBV11-2 and TRBJ1-3; D remains ambiguous. CDR1 is SGHAT and CDR2 is FQNNGV in the germline V gene. The CDR3 is made up of 14 amino acids. Trimming removed 0 bases at V and 6 bases at J, with 9 bases between. CDR3 nucleotides: TGTGCCAGCAGCTTAGATTTGTCGCCAAACACCATATATTTT. It encodes CASSLDLSPNTIYF.

The chain combines TRBV15 with TRBJ2-6; D unclear. The germline V gene has CDR1 LNHNV and CDR2 YYDKDF (reference sequence). The CDR3 covers 16 residues. V lost 0 bases, J lost 0 bases, and 6 bases lay in between. The CDR3 protein is CATSRDSASGANVLTF. In DNA form, the CDR3 reads TGTGCCACCAGCAGAGATTCAGCCTCTGGGGCCAACGTCCTGACTTTC.

The CDR3 sequence: CASSQLRWAGEETQYF. The CDR3 nucleotides are TGTGCCAGCAGTCAGTTACGTTGGGCAGGGGAAGAGACCCAGTACTTC. This rearrangement joins TRBV6-6 to TRBJ2-5; a possible D gene is TRBD1 (6 bases). This CDR3 is built from 16 residues. Trimming removed 5 bases from V and 3 bases from J, with 19 bases in between. Germline V gives CDR1 MNHNY, CDR2 SVGAGI (reference sequence).

The chain combines TRBV7-3 with TRBJ2-1; 10 bases match TRBD2. This CDR3 has 15 amino acids. The ends lost 2 bases at V and 8 bases at J; junction bases unmatched: 6. Germline assignment: CDR1 SGHTA and CDR2 FQGTGA. The CDR3 reads CASSLALAGSDEQFF. In nucleotides, the CDR3 is TGTGCCAGCAGCTTAGCACTAGCGGGATCGGATGAGCAGTTCTTC.

The chain has TRBV6-5 and TRBJ1-5; weak D call: TRBD1 (5 bases). From germline, CDR1 is MNHEY and CDR2 SVGAGI. The V gene lost 3 bases and the J gene lost 9 bases, with 9 bases spanning the gap. There are 12 residues in the CDR3. CDR3 sequence reads: CASSYGGGPQHF. CDR3 nucleotides: TGTGCCAGCAGTTATGGGGGTGGGCCCCAGCATTTT.

The rearrangement links TRBV29-1 to TRBJ1-5; 8 bases are a match to TRBD1. Germline V gene data show CDR1 as SQVTM and CDR2 as ANQGSEA. This CDR3 has 12 residues. V was pared by 4 bases and J by 5 bases, with 1 base of the junction left unmatched. CDR3 region: CSVATGDQPQHF. CDR3 nucleotides: TGCAGCGTTGCGACAGGGGATCAGCCCCAGCATTTT.

The chain uses TRBV27 and TRBJ2-6; 7 bases match TRBD2. CDR1 is MNHEY and CDR2 is SMNVEV in the germline V gene (reference sequence). V lost 2 bases to trimming and J lost 2 bases; unmatched junction nucleotides: 6. The CDR3 length is 17 residues. DNA for the CDR3: TGTGCCAGCAGTTTAGCCCTAACTAGCGCTGGGGCCAACGTCCTGACTTTC. Residues: CASSLALTSAGANVLTF.

The chain uses TRBV10-1 and TRBJ2-2; D is perhaps TRBD1 (5 bases). The germline gives CDR1 WNHNN, CDR2 SYGVQD (reference sequence). V was cut by 5 bases and J by 3 bases, with 16 bases left in between. The CDR3 covers 16 residues. DNA of the CDR3: TGCGCCAGCAGTATACTAACGGACACCGACACCGGGGAGCTGTTTTTT. This gives the protein CASSILTDTDTGELFF.

The gene calls are TRBV10-2 and TRBJ1-3; D may be TRBD1 (6 bases). The CDR3 has 14 residues. Germline V lookup: CDR1 WSHSY, CDR2 SAAADI. Trimming stripped 5 bases from V and 8 bases from J, with 16 bases between. In DNA, the CDR3 is TGCGCCAGCAGTCTCACAGGGTTTCTGGACACCATATATTTT. Its translation is CASSLTGFLDTIYF.

The chain is built from TRBV30 and TRBJ2-7; D call uncertain. This CDR3 contains 12 residues. Germline-derived CDR1 and CDR2 are GTSNPN and SVGIG (reference sequence). V lost 1 base to trimming and J lost 7 bases, with 11 bases between them. CDR3 DNA sequence: TGTGCCTGGAGTGATTGGGGTTGGGAGCAGTACTTC. Its protein is CAWSDWGWEQYF.

This clone was picked up one time. The chain combines TRBV30 with TRBJ2-3, with unresolved D. CDR1 is GTSNPN, CDR2 SVGIG, per germline (reference sequence). This CDR3 region has 12 residues. Trimming left V 6 bases short and J 1 base short, with 8 bases between. As DNA, the CDR3 is TGTGCCTGTGAACGGGGCACAGATACGCAGTATTTT. Translated: CACERGTDTQYF.

J is TRBJ2-3 and V is TRBV13; weak D call: TRBD2 (5 bases). The V end lost 3 bases, the J end lost 3 bases, and 10 bases lay between the germline ends. The germline V gene encodes CDR1 PRHDT and CDR2 FYEKMQ (reference sequence). CDR3 size: 14 residues. Here the CDR3 reads CASSFPGRTDTQYF. The CDR3, as DNA: TGTGCCAGCAGCTTTCCGGGAAGGACAGATACGCAGTATTTT.

This clone was recorded a few times. The CDR3 region is CASSVADNQPQHF. Written as DNA, the CDR3 is TGTGCCAGCAGCGTAGCTGATAATCAGCCCCAGCATTTT. The chain couples TRBV9 to TRBJ1-5; D ambiguous. Germline V gene lookup returns CDR1 SGDLS and CDR2 YYNGEE. Trimming took 0 bases from V and 4 from J, leaving 5 bases between them. The CDR3 contains 13 residues.

V gene TRBV7-2 combines with J gene TRBJ2-5; D unclear. V dropped 4 bases and J dropped 2 bases, with 14 bases sitting between them. CDR1 is SGHTA, CDR2 FQGNSA, per germline. The length of the CDR3 is 15 residues. In nucleotides, the CDR3 is TGTGCCAGCAGCTCCGGACCCCCCCCACAAGAGACCCAGTACTTC. Its protein product is CASSSGPPPQETQYF.

The chain links TRBV11-1 to TRBJ2-7; the D gene is possibly TRBD1 (6 bases). The CDR3 contains 15 residues. Germline CDR1 is SGHAT and CDR2 is FQDESV (reference sequence). Trimming removed 6 bases at V and 2 bases at J, with 17 bases between. In nucleotides, the CDR3 is TGTGCCAGCAGTCCGACAGGAACCTTGACCTACGAGCAGTACTTC. Amino acids: CASSPTGTLTYEQYF.